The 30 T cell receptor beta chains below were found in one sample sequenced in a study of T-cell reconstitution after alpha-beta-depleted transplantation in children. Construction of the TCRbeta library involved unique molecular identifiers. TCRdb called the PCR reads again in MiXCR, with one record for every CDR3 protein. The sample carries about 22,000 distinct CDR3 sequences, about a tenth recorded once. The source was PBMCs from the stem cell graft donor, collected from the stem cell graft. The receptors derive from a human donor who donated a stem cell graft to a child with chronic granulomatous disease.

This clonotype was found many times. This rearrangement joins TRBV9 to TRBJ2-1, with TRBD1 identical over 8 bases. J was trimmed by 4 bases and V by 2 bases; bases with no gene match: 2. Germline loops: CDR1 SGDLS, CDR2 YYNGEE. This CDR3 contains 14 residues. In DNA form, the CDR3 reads TGTGCCAGCAGCGTGGGACAGGTATACAATGAGCAGTTCTTC. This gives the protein CASSVGQVYNEQFF.

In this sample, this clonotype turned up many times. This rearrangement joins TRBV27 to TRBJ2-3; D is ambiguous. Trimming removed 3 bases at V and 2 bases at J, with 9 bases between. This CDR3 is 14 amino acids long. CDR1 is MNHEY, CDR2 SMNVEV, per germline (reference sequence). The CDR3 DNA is TGTGCCAGCAGTTTTTCCGGTTTCACAGATACGCAGTATTTT. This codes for CASSFSGFTDTQYF.

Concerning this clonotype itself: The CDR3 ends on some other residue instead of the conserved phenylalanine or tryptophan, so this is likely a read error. This CDR3 reads CAGSEAYEQYL. The CDR3 region has the DNA TGTGCCGGCAGTGAAGCGTACGAGCAGTACCTC. The chain employs TRBV25-1 and TRBJ2-7; no definite D call. In germline, CDR1 is MGHDK, CDR2 SYGVNS. CDR3 size: 11 residues.

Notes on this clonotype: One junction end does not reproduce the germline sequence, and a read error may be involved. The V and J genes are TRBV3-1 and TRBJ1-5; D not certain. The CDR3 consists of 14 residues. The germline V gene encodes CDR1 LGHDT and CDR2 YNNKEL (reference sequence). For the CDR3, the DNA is TGTGCCACCAGCCAAGAGGTGGGGTATCAGCCCCAGCATTTT. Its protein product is CATSQEVGYQPQHF.

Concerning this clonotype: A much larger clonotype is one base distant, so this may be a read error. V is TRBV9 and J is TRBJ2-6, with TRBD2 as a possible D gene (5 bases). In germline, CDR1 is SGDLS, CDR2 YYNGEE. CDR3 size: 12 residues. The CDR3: CASLSRANGLTF. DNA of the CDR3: TGTGCCAGCTTGTCGAGGGCCAACGGCCTGACTTTC.

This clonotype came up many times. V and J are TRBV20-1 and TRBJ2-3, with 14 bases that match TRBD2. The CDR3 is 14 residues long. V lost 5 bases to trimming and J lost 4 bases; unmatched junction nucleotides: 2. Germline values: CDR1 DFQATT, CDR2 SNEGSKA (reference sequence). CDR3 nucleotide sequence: TGCAGTGCTGGGGGACTAGCGGGGGCAGATACGCAGTATTTT. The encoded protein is CSAGGLAGADTQYF.

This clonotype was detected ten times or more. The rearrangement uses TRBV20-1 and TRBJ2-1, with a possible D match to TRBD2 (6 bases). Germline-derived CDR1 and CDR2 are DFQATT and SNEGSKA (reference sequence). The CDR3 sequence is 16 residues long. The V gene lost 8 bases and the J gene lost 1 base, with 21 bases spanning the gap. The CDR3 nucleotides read TGCAGTCGTATTCGGCTAGCGCGCGTTTCCTACAATGAGCAGTTCTTC. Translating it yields CSRIRLARVSYNEQFF.

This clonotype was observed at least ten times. This CDR3 is CSVENGRAGTEAFF. The CDR3 DNA reads as TGCAGCGTTGAAAATGGCAGGGCAGGCACTGAAGCTTTCTTT. The gene calls are TRBV29-1 and TRBJ1-1; TRBD1 is a possible D gene (5 bases). Germline V lookup: CDR1 SQVTM, CDR2 ANQGSEA. This CDR3 region has 14 residues. V lost 2 bases to trimming and J lost 4 bases, with 14 bases between them.

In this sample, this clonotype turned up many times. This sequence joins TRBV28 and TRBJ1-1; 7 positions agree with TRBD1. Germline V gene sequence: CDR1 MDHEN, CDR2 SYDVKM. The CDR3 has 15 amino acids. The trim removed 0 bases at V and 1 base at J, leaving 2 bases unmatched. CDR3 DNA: TGTGCCAGCAGTTTATGGAGACAGGGGAACACTGAAGCTTTCTTT. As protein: CASSLWRQGNTEAFF.

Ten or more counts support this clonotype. CDR3: CSARALAAYEQYF. The CDR3 DNA reads TGCAGTGCTAGAGCGCTAGCTGCGTACGAGCAGTACTTC. V gene TRBV20-1 combines with J gene TRBJ2-7; the D gene is possibly TRBD2 (5 bases). The CDR3 contains 13 residues. V was trimmed by 1 base and J by 4 bases, leaving 11 bases between them. Germline values: CDR1 DFQATT, CDR2 SNEGSKA (reference sequence).

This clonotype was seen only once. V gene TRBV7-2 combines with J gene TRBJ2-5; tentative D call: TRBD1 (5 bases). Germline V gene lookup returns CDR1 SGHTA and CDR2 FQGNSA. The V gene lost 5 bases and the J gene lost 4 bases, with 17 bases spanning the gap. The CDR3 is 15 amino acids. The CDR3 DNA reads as TGTGCCAGCAGCCCCGTAGGGGTCTTTGGAGAGACCCAGTACTTC. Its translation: CASSPVGVFGETQYF.

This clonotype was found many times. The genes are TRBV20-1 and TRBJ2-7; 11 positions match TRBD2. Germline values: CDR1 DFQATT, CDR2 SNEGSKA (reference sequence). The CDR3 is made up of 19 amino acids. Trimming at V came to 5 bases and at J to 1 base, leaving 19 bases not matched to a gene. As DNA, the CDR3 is TGCAGTGCTCCCACGGTGGTAGCGGGAGGGCCGAGACTTTCCTACGAGCAGTACTTC. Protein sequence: CSAPTVVAGGPRLSYEQYF.

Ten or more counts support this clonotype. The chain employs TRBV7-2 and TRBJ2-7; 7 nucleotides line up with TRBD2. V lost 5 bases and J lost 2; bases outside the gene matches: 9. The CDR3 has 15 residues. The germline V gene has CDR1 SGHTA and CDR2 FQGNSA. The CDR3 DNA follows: TGTGCCAGCAGCCCTTTAGCGGGTATAGCCTACGAGCAGTACTTC. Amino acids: CASSPLAGIAYEQYF.

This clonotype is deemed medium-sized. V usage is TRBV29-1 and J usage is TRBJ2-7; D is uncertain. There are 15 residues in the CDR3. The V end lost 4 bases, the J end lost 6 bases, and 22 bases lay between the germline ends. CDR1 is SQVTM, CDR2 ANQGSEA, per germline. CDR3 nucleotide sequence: TGCAGCGTTGTCGGGCAGTCCCTTCACCCCTCCGAGCAGTACTTC. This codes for CSVVGQSLHPSEQYF.

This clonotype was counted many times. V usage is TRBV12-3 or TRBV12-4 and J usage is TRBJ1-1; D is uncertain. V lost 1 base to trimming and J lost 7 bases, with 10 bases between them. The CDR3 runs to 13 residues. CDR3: CASSLGAGIEAFF. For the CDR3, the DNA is TGTGCCAGCAGTTTAGGGGCGGGGATTGAAGCTTTCTTT.

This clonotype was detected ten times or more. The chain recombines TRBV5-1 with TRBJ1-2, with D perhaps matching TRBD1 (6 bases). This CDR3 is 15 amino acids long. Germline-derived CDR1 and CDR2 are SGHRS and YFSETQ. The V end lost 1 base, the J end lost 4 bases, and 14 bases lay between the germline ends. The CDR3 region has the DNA TGCGCCAGCAGCTTGTCAGGGGATGACGGCTATGGCTACACCTTC. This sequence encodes CASSLSGDDGYGYTF.

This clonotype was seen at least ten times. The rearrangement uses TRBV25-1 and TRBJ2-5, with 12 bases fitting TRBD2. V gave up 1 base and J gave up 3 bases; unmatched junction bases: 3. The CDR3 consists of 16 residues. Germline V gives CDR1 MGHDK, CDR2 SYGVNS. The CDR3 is CASSESSGRDKETQYF. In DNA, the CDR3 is TGTGCCAGCAGTGAATCTAGCGGGAGGGATAAAGAGACCCAGTACTTC. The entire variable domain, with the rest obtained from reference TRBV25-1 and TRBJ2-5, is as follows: EADIYQTPRYLVIGTGKKITLECSQTMGHDKMYWYQQDPGMELHLIHYSYGVNSTEKGDLSSESTVSRIRTEHFPLTLESARPSHTSQYLCASSESSGRDKETQYFGPGTRLLVL.

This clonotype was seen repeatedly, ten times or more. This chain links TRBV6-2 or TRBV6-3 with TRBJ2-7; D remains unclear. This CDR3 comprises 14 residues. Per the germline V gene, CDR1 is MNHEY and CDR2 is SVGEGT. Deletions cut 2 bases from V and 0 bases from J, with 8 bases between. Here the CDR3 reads CASSYPPNSYEQYF. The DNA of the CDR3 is TGTGCCAGCAGTTACCCACCCAACTCCTACGAGCAGTACTTC.

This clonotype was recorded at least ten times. DNA for the CDR3: TGTGCCAGCAGCTCGGGACTAGCGGCGATGAACACCGGGGAGCTGTTTTTT. Protein sequence: CASSSGLAAMNTGELFF. The V and J genes are TRBV5-5 and TRBJ2-2, with 11 bases identical to TRBD2. The germline CDR1 and CDR2 sequences are SGHKS and YYEKEE (reference sequence). V lost 3 bases and J lost 1; bases outside the gene matches: 5. The CDR3 has 17 amino acids.

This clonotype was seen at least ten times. The CDR3 coding sequence is TGTGCCAGCAAATCCCGTCAGGGGGCGAGGAACACTGAAGCTTTCTTT. It specifies CASKSRQGARNTEAFF. J is TRBJ1-1 and V is TRBV6-5; 8 bases are a match to TRBD1. Germline assignment: CDR1 MNHEY and CDR2 SVGAGI. The CDR3 has 16 amino acids. Unmatched junction bases numbered 11, after V lost 7 bases and J lost 1 base.

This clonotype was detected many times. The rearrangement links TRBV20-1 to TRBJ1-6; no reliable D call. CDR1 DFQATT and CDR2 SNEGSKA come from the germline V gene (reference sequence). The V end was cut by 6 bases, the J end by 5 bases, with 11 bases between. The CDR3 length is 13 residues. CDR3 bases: TGCAGTGCGAGGCCCGTGAATAATTCACCCCTCCACTTT. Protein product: CSARPVNNSPLHF.

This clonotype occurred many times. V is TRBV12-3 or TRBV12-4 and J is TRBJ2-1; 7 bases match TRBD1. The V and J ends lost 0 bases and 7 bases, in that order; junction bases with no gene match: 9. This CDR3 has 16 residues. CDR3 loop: CASSLAAVQGKNEQFF. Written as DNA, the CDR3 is TGTGCCAGCAGTTTAGCGGCCGTACAGGGGAAAAATGAGCAGTTCTTC.

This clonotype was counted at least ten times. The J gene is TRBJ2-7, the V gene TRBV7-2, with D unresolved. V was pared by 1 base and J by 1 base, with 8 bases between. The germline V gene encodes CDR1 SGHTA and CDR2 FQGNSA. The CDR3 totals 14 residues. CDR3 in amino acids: CASSLGLKSYEQYF. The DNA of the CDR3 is TGTGCCAGCAGCTTAGGCCTAAAGTCCTACGAGCAGTACTTC.

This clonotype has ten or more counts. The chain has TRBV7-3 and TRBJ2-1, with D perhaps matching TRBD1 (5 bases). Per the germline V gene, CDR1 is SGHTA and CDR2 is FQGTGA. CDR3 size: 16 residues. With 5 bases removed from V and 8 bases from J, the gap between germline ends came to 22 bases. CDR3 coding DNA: TGTGCCAGCAGCCCCAACCCGACGCGTAGGGGCGATGAGCAGTTCTTC. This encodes CASSPNPTRRGDEQFF.

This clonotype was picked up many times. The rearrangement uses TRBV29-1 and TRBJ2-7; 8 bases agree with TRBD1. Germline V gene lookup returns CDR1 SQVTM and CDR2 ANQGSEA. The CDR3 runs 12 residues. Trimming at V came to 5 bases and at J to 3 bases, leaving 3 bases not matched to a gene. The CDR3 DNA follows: TGCAGCGTTCCGGGACAGGACTACGAGCAGTACTTC. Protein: CSVPGQDYEQYF.

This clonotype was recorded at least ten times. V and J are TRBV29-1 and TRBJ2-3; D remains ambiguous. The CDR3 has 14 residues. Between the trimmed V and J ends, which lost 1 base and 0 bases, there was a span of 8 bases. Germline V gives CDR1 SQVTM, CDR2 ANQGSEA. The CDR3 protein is CSVEGPTSTDTQYF. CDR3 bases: TGCAGCGTTGAAGGGCCAACTAGCACAGATACGCAGTATTTT.

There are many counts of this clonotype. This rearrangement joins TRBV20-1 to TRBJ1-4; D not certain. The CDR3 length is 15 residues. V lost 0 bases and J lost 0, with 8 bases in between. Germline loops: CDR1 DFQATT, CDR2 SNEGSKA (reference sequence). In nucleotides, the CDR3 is TGCAGTGCTAGAGACTTGAGGGCAACTAATGAAAAACTGTTTTTT. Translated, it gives CSARDLRATNEKLFF.

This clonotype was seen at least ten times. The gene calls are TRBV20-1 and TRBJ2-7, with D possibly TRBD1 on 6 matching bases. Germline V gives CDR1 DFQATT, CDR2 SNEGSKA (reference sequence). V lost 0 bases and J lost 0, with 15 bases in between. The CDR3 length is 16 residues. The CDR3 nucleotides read TGCAGTGCTAGAGATCGGTCTGGACAGAGCTCCTACGAGCAGTACTTC. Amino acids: CSARDRSGQSSYEQYF.

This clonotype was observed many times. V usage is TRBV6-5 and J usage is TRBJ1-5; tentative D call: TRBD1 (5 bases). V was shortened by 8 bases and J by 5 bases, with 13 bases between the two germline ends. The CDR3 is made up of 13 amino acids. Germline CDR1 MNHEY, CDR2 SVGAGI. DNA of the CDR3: TGTGCCAGCGCCCAGGGAGGGGATCAGCCCCAGCATTTT. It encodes CASAQGGDQPQHF.

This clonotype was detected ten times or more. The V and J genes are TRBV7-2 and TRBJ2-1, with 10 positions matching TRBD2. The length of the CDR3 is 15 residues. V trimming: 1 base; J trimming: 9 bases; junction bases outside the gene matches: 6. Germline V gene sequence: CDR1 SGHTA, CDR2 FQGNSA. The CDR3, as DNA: TGTGCCAGCAGCTTAGAGGCTAGCGGGGGTTCTGAGCAGTTCTTC. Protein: CASSLEASGGSEQFF.